This entry is about one TCR beta chain. Its antigen is as yet unknown. Unmatched junction bases numbered 9, after V lost 3 bases and J lost 4 bases. The CDR3 totals 16 residues. Germline V gene data show CDR1 as MNHEY and CDR2 as SVGAGI. No change in lesions over the prior 6 months defined stable disease. Sequenced by immunoSEQ multiplex PCR; TCRdb stores in-frame clones only, minus some. Altogether about 42,000 clones are present, around 90% being singletons, with the ten largest covering 4.5%. This sample stems from a study of resident and recirculating memory T cells in vitiligo. About the study: Shave-biopsy epidermis from lesional and nonlesional skin was sequenced alongside PBMCs.

Study findings and constraints: Non-conserved TCRs across sites and patients suggested distinct clones per lesion.

The rearrangement uses TRBV6-5 and TRBJ2-3, with 8 bases that match TRBD1. The source is a male donor with vitiligo. Input material: blood. The CDR3 protein is CASSYWVQGASDTQYF. In DNA, the CDR3 is TGTGCCAGCAGTTATTGGGTGCAGGGGGCGTCAGATACGCAGTATTTT.